Sequencing of this T cell receptor beta chain was carried out in a study of blood T cell repertoires in COVID-19. Study context: The origin of the acute and convalescent COVID-19 samples was the United States, Italy and Spain. The analysed material was cDNA or gDNA that came from T cells, B-cell-depleted T cells, or PBMCs.

How the authors handled the data: Cell counts per sample came from amplifying reference gene primers. The table came from immunoSEQ multiplex PCR; TCRdb's copy has only in-frame clones and leaves some out. That table furnishes V, J and clone size, whereas the DNA furnished D and trimming. The data contain under 250,000 clones, around 82% of them singletons. Sequenced sample: peripheral blood. The origin of this receptor is a woman in her 70s with acute or convalescent COVID-19.

The CDR3 sequence: CASSLGLAGYNEQFF. The CDR3, as DNA: TGTGCCAGCAGCCTAGGACTAGCGGGCTACAATGAGCAGTTCTTC. The chain carries TRBV7-6 and TRBJ2-1; 11 nucleotides line up with TRBD2. The junction had 3 bases not matched to a gene; V was cut back by 5 bases and J by 3 bases. Looked up from germline, CDR1 is SGHVS and CDR2 is FNYEAQ. The CDR3 is 15 amino acids.